This T cell receptor (beta chain) was sequenced for a study of T cells after yellow fever vaccination. Per germline, CDR1 MDHEN and CDR2 SYDVKM. Trimming stripped 5 bases from V and 3 bases from J, with 17 bases between. The CDR3 has 15 residues. TCRdb called the 5' RACE reads again in MiXCR, with one record for every CDR3 protein. The sample lists some 120,000 distinct CDR3 sequences, over 8% seen once, with roughly 43% in the top ten. J is TRBJ2-7 and V is TRBV28; D may be TRBD1 (6 bases). The receptor was isolated from a man aged 18-30 years who received the YFV17D yellow fever vaccine. This specimen was CD8+ T cells sorted from PBMCs, taken on the day of the yellow fever booster vaccination. CDR3 residues: CASSQPDTGFYEQYF. The DNA for the CDR3 is TGTGCCAGCAGTCAACCAGATACAGGGTTCTACGAGCAGTACTTC.